One and the same sample provided the 10 T cell receptor beta chains below, sequenced in a study of cytomegalovirus exposure and HLA in healthy donors (dated by TCRdb to about 2017). The library was obtained by the immunoSEQ multiplex PCR assay. The multiplex PCR relied on a mix of 60 forward primers for TCR Vbeta segments and 13 reverse primers for TCR Jbeta segments. As stored in TCRdb, this immuneACCESS dataset retains in-frame rearrangements with V and J assigned. A fraction of the clones does not appear; measured against another copy, unresolved V genes explain less than half of the discrepancy, and the remainder lacks a known reason. The sample records about 200,000 clones, around 64% of which are singletons. 2.5% to 3% of the sample is in the top ten clones. Sequencing was done on a sample of PBMCs. The receptors shown here come from a man between 35 and 55 years old in good health and CMV-seropositive.

This clone is labeled as large. The same CDR3 is also encoded by other DNA sequences in this sample. The gene calls are TRBV5-6 and TRBJ1-1; 7 bases map to TRBD1. The V segment lost 2 bases and the J segment 5 bases; nucleotides outside the gene matches: 6. Germline-derived CDR1 and CDR2 are SGHDT and YYEEEE. CDR3 size: 14 residues. CDR3 sequence (DNA): TGTGCCAGCAGCTTAGGACAGGCGGGGACTGAAGCTTTCTTT. It yields the protein CASSLGQAGTEAFF.

The chain is built from TRBV6-1 and TRBJ1-1; D not certain. In germline, CDR1 is MNHNS, CDR2 SASEGT. V lost 8 bases and J 3 bases, leaving 13 bases between the germline ends. The CDR3 length is 13 residues. CDR3 in amino acids: CASSRGRDTEAFF. The CDR3, as DNA: TGTGCCAGCTCACGCGGTCGGGACACTGAAGCTTTCTTT.

The V gene is TRBV7-6, the J gene TRBJ2-2, with 7 positions matching TRBD1. The CDR3 runs 14 residues. J lost 6 bases, V lost 3 bases, and 4 bases had no gene match. Germline lookup yields CDR1 SGHVS and CDR2 FNYEAQ. The DNA for the CDR3 is TGTGCCAGCAGCTTCCGGGACAGCTCCGGGGAGCTGTTTTTT. The encoded protein is CASSFRDSSGELFF. Full variable domain (missing parts from reference TRBV7-6 and TRBJ2-2): GAGVSQSPRYKVTKRGQDVALRCDPISGHVSLYWYRQALGQGPEFLTYFNYEAQQDKSGLPNDRFSAERPEGSISTLTIQRTEQRDSAMYRCASSFRDSSGELFFGEGSRLTVL.

V is TRBV7-6 and J is TRBJ2-2, with 9 positions matching TRBD1. J was trimmed by 1 base and V by 5 bases; bases with no gene match: 11. The germline gives CDR1 SGHVS, CDR2 FNYEAQ. The CDR3 contains 18 residues. The CDR3, as DNA: TGTGCCAGCAGCCTAGAAGCAGGGGACAGGGTGAACACCGGGGAGCTGTTTTTT. It translates to CASSLEAGDRVNTGELFF.

The rearrangement uses TRBV5-1 and TRBJ1-1; 7 bases fit TRBD1. Germline V gene sequence: CDR1 SGHRS, CDR2 YFSETQ. V gave up 7 bases and J gave up 6 bases; unmatched junction bases: 15. This CDR3 is 15 amino acids long. CDR3 residues: CASYYTTGVSAEAFF. CDR3 coding DNA: TGCGCCAGCTACTACACTACAGGGGTTTCGGCTGAAGCTTTCTTT.

The chain carries TRBV15 and TRBJ2-5; D remains unclear. The germline V gene has CDR1 LNHNV and CDR2 YYDKDF (reference sequence). This CDR3 spans 15 amino acids. V was trimmed by 4 bases and J by 1 base, leaving 13 bases between them. CDR3 nucleotides: TGTGCCACCAGCAACCAACAGCAAGCCCAAGAGACCCAGTACTTC. Its translation: CATSNQQQAQETQYF.

The rearrangement links TRBV6-1 to TRBJ2-7, with D possibly being TRBD2 (6 bases). There are 12 residues in the CDR3. CDR1 MNHNS and CDR2 SASEGT come from the germline V gene. CDR3 residues: CASTWAGLEQYF. CDR3 bases: TGTGCATCCACTTGGGCGGGGCTCGAGCAGTACTTC.

The rearrangement links TRBV10-3 to TRBJ1-1, with D possibly being TRBD1 (5 bases). The V and J ends lost 5 bases and 1 base respectively, with 17 bases between them. The CDR3 sequence is 16 residues long. CDR1 and CDR2 from the germline V gene are ENHRY and SYGVKD. The chain's CDR3 is CAISPGPTEENTEAFF. DNA for the CDR3: TGTGCCATCAGTCCTGGCCCGACAGAAGAGAACACTGAAGCTTTCTTT.

The chain uses TRBV20-1 and TRBJ2-1; weak D call: TRBD1 (5 bases). The V and J ends lost 6 bases and 15 bases respectively, with 18 bases between them. There are 11 residues in the CDR3. The germline V gene has CDR1 DFQATT and CDR2 SNEGSKA (reference sequence). DNA for the CDR3: TGCAGTGCGGAAGGCAGGGCCTGGAGGTTCTTC. The encoded protein is CSAEGRAWRFF.

Concerning this clone itself: Other nucleotide sequences from this sample produce the same CDR3. This chain joins TRBV27 and TRBJ2-1; possibly TRBD2 for D (6 bases). The ends were cut back, 0 bases at V and 10 bases at J, with 13 bases in the middle. The CDR3 consists of 14 residues. The germline gives CDR1 MNHEY, CDR2 SMNVEV (reference sequence). The CDR3 protein is CASSLSRDSNEQFF. In DNA, the CDR3 is TGTGCCAGCAGTTTATCGCGGGACTCCAACGAGCAGTTCTTC.